This entry describes one TCR beta chain. The germline CDR1 and CDR2 sequences are LGHNA and YNFKEQ. V shed 0 bases and J 1 base; nucleotides not matched to a gene: 8. This CDR3 is built from 18 residues. It was with 60 Vbeta and 13 Jbeta primers that the PCR ran. Generated by immunoSEQ multiplex PCR, the TCRdb table keeps only in-frame clones and is missing some. The sample includes around 50,000 clones, 60% to 85% of them seen just once. The entry originates in a study of cytomegalovirus exposure and HLA in healthy donors. Sequences were obtained from PBMCs. The V and J genes are TRBV4-2 and TRBJ2-7; 11 positions match TRBD2. This TCR was sampled from a young man in good health and CMV-seropositive. DNA of the CDR3: TGTGCCAGCAGCCAAGAGGTTCTAGCGGGGGGCCGGTCCTACGAGCAGTACTTC. Translated: CASSQEVLAGGRSYEQYF.